This T cell receptor beta chain was profiled in a study of Graves' ophthalmopathy and Graves' hyperthyroidism. Whole-study results and caveats: Blood repertoires reportedly contained most expanded thyroid clonotypes above 0.001 frequency. Prediction of ophthalmopathy progression reached about 65% sensitivity and approximately 74% specificity.

This clonotype was detected only a few times. Its target is not known. Trimming shortened V by 4 bases and J by 3 bases, and 13 bases separated the two germline ends. The CDR3 runs 14 residues. The germline gives CDR1 SGHDT, CDR2 YYEEEE. Amplified TCR beta CDR3 regions were obtained using RNA transcripts as template. In the first round, RT-PCR was carried out with HTBI primers, and a multiplex PCR formed the second round. TCRdb reprocessed the multiplex PCR reads via MiXCR and lists one record per CDR3 protein. The table records a few hundred thousand distinct CDR3 sequences, 20% to 25% of them present only once. Someone took the PBMCs out of approximately 9 ml of fresh peripheral blood.

V is TRBV5-6 and J is TRBJ2-5; D is possibly TRBD1 (6 bases). The sequenced sample consisted of peripheral blood. This clonotype was sampled from a young woman with stable Graves' hyperthyroidism. CDR3 sequence reads: CASSHRNREETQYF. The CDR3 DNA is TGTGCCAGCAGCCACCGAAACAGGGAAGAGACCCAGTACTTC. Full variable domain (remainder filled in from reference TRBV5-6 and TRBJ2-5): DAGVTQSPTHLIKTRGQQVTLRCSPKSGHDTVSWYQQALGQGPQFIFQYYEEEERQRGNFPDRFSGHQFPNYSSELNVNALLLGDSALYLCASSHRNREETQYFGPGTRLLVL.